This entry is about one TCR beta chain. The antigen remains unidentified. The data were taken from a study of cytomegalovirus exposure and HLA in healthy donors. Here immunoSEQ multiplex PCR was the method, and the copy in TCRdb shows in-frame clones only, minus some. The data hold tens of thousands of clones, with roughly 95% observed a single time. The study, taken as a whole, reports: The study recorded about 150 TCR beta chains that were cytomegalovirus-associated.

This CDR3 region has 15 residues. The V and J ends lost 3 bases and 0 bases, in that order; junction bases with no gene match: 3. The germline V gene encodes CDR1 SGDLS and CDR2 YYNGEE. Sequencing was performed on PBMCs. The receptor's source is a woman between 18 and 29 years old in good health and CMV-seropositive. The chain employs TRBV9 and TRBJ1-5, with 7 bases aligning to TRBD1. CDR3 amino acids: CASSAGGFSNQPQHF. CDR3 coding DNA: TGTGCCAGCAGCGCAGGGGGTTTTAGCAATCAGCCCCAGCATTTT. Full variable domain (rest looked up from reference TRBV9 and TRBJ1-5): DSGVTQTPKHLITATGQRVTLRCSPRSGDLSVYWYQQSLDQGLQFLIQYYNGEERAKGNILERFSAQQFPDLHSELNLSSLELGDSALYFCASSAGGFSNQPQHFGDGTRLSIL.